Each of the 25 T cell receptor beta chains below was sequenced from the same sample in a study of T cell repertoires in cytomegalovirus infection. MiXCR, run by TCRdb on the reads, gives a single entry per CDR3 protein. The sample has fewer than 850,000 distinct CDR3 sequences; under 35% are singletons. No antigen has been identified for these receptors. Sequencing was performed on cultured CD8+ T cells from PBMCs, taken from culture after CMV antigen stimulation. The receptors were gathered from a human donor in good health (CMV status not recorded). Some clones in this sample may be carry-over from other donors' samples.

V usage is TRBV27 and J usage is TRBJ2-1, with D maybe TRBD1 (6 bases). Germline V gives CDR1 MNHEY, CDR2 SMNVEV (reference sequence). This CDR3 is built from 15 residues. V dropped 2 bases and J dropped 2 bases, with 10 bases sitting between them. Written as DNA, the CDR3 is TGTGCCAGCAGTTTAGGAGAGGGGGCCTACAATGAGCAGTTCTTC. Translation gives CASSLGEGAYNEQFF.

This rearrangement joins TRBV6-1 to TRBJ1-1; 11 bases map to TRBD1. The CDR3 loop spans 15 amino acids. CDR1 is MNHNS, CDR2 SASEGT, per germline. V trimming: 6 bases; J trimming: 4 bases; junction bases outside the gene matches: 7. DNA of the CDR3: TGTGCCAGCAGAGACGGACAGGGGGCGGCCACTGAAGCTTTCTTT. Translation gives CASRDGQGAATEAFF.

The CDR3: CASSLRSLYEQYF. The CDR3 DNA reads as TGTGCCAGCAGCTTACGGTCTCTCTACGAGCAGTACTTC. V is TRBV5-8 and J is TRBJ2-7; the D is unclear. This CDR3 contains 13 residues. Germline V gene lookup returns CDR1 SGHTS and CDR2 YDEGEE. The V end lost 2 bases, the J end lost 3 bases, and 9 bases lay between the germline ends.

The chain links TRBV19 to TRBJ1-1, with unresolved D. Germline V gene sequence: CDR1 LNHDA, CDR2 SQIVND (reference sequence). V was pared by 7 bases and J by 0 bases, with 12 bases between. CDR3 size: 14 residues. CDR3 bases: TGTGCCAGTACCGATGGGCCCGTGAACACTGAAGCTTTCTTT. This gives the protein CASTDGPVNTEAFF. The variable domain in full, completed from reference TRBV19 and TRBJ1-1, reads DGGITQSPKYLFRKEGQNVTLSCEQNLNHDAMYWYRQDPGQGLRLIYYSQIVNDFQKGDIAEGYSVSREKKESFPLTVTSAQKNPTAFYLCASTDGPVNTEAFFGQGTRLTVV.

This clonotype was recorded many times. The gene calls are TRBV27 and TRBJ1-2, with D perhaps matching TRBD1 (6 bases). V lost 6 bases and J 3 bases, leaving 11 bases between the germline ends. Germline assignment: CDR1 MNHEY and CDR2 SMNVEV (reference sequence). This CDR3 has 13 amino acids. DNA for the CDR3: TGTGCCAGCAGCCTTTCAGGGGACTATGGCTACACCTTC. Translating it yields CASSLSGDYGYTF.

The gene calls are TRBV6-2 or TRBV6-3 and TRBJ2-2; D perhaps matches TRBD1 (5 bases). V dropped 2 bases and J dropped 4 bases, with 11 bases sitting between them. The CDR3 runs 15 residues. Germline V CDR1 and CDR2: MNHEY, SVGEGT. The chain's CDR3 is CASSYPQGSTGELFF. The CDR3 nucleotides are TGTGCCAGCAGTTACCCCCAGGGTAGCACCGGGGAGCTGTTTTTT.

The genes are TRBV25-1 and TRBJ1-3; 9 nucleotides align to TRBD1. This CDR3 has 17 amino acids. Trimming cost V 5 bases and J 2 bases; bases outside gene matches: 10. Germline V gene lookup returns CDR1 MGHDK and CDR2 SYGVNS. The CDR3 region is CASSSHSGTGPGNTIYF. The DNA of the CDR3 is TGTGCCAGCAGTTCCCACTCCGGGACAGGGCCTGGAAACACCATATATTTT.

This clonotype was observed a few times. This chain uses TRBV14 with TRBJ1-1, with D maybe TRBD1 (5 bases). Trimming pared 3 bases from V and 5 bases from J, leaving 10 bases between. The germline V gene has CDR1 SGHDN and CDR2 FVKESK. The CDR3 length is 13 residues. CDR3 protein: CASSHAGGTEAFF. The CDR3 coding sequence is TGTGCCAGCAGCCATGCGGGGGGAACTGAAGCTTTCTTT.

V and J are TRBV5-6 and TRBJ2-3, with TRBD2 identical over 8 bases. The CDR3 consists of 17 residues. Germline CDR1 and CDR2: SGHDT and YYEEEE. V lost 1 base, J lost 2 bases, and 9 bases stayed unmatched. CDR3: CASSLRGGGTFTDTQYF. As DNA, the CDR3 is TGTGCCAGCAGCTTGCGGGGGGGGGGAACCTTCACAGATACGCAGTATTTT.

V gene TRBV7-2 combines with J gene TRBJ2-7; tentatively, D is TRBD1 (6 bases). CDR1 and CDR2 from the germline V gene are SGHTA and FQGNSA. CDR3 length equals 16 residues. V shed 6 bases and J shed 0 bases, with 18 bases lying between them. Written as DNA, the CDR3 is TGTGCCAGCAGAACAAGCCTGGACAGCCGCTCCTACGAGCAGTACTTC. It translates to CASRTSLDSRSYEQYF.

The chain combines TRBV28 with TRBJ2-1; the D gene is possibly TRBD2 (5 bases). This CDR3 is 12 amino acids long. With 2 bases removed from V and 15 bases from J, the gap between germline ends came to 14 bases. Germline lookup yields CDR1 MDHEN and CDR2 SYDVKM. CDR3 region: CASSLGGPKWFF. The CDR3 DNA sequence: TGTGCCAGCAGTTTAGGAGGACCCAAGTGGTTCTTC.

The V gene is TRBV7-9, the J gene TRBJ1-1; D might be TRBD1 (6 bases). Germline CDR1 SEHNR, CDR2 FQNEAQ (reference sequence). The CDR3 consists of 17 residues. The ends were cut back, 1 base at V and 6 bases at J, with 21 bases in the middle. CDR3 loop: CASSLGTGLGKIPEAFF. CDR3 coding DNA: TGTGCCAGCAGCTTAGGTACAGGGTTGGGGAAGATCCCTGAAGCTTTCTTT.

The sample holds a few counts of this clonotype. The chain joins TRBV5-1 to TRBJ2-1, with TRBD2 matching over 11 bases. Per the germline V gene, CDR1 is SGHRS and CDR2 is YFSETQ. With V trimmed by 3 bases and J by 4 bases, 3 bases remained unmatched. The CDR3 extends over 15 amino acids. CDR3 region: CASSWTSGLYNEQFF. The CDR3, as DNA: TGCGCCAGCAGCTGGACTAGCGGGCTATACAATGAGCAGTTCTTC.

CDR3 in DNA: TGTGCCAGCACCCACCAGACTGCCACAGATACGCAGTATTTT. As protein: CASTHQTATDTQYF. This sequence joins TRBV11-2 and TRBJ2-3; D unclear. The CDR3 runs to 14 residues. Germline CDR1 is SGHAT and CDR2 is FQNNGV. The V end lost 7 bases, the J end lost 2 bases, and 13 bases lay between the germline ends.

This chain links TRBV12-3 or TRBV12-4 with TRBJ2-2; 15 nucleotides match TRBD2. The CDR3 loop spans 19 amino acids. With 7 bases clipped from V and 3 bases from J, the junction kept 12 bases outside the gene matches. CDR3 DNA: TGTGCCAGCACTTCCTCCGGGACTAGCGGGGGGCTATACACCGGGGAGCTGTTTTTT. Translation: CASTSSGTSGGLYTGELFF.

This clonotype was counted a few times. The rearrangement uses TRBV19 and TRBJ1-3, with TRBD1 identical over 11 bases. Germline CDR1 LNHDA, CDR2 SQIVND (reference sequence). The CDR3 loop spans 12 amino acids. V trimming: 10 bases; J trimming: 8 bases; junction bases outside the gene matches: 4. The CDR3 sequence is CATGTGGHTIYF. CDR3 sequence (DNA): TGTGCCACCGGGACAGGGGGGCACACCATATATTTT.

This clonotype was found a few times. The chain joins TRBV6-5 to TRBJ2-2; 12 bases line up with TRBD1. Looked up from germline, CDR1 is MNHEY and CDR2 is SVGAGI. V shed 0 bases, J shed 6 bases, and the junction held 2 bases outside the gene matches. This CDR3 has 16 residues. CDR3 nucleotide sequence: TGTGCCAGCAGTTACTCCGGGACAGGGGGCCCCGGGGAGCTGTTTTTT. Translating gives CASSYSGTGGPGELFF.

J is TRBJ2-7 and V is TRBV27, with D perhaps TRBD1 (6 bases). The V end was cut by 7 bases, the J end by 4 bases, with 20 bases between. This CDR3 contains 15 residues. Per the germline V gene, CDR1 is MNHEY and CDR2 is SMNVEV (reference sequence). In DNA, the CDR3 is TGTGCCAGCAACTCCCCCCAGGGGAAATTTTACGAGCAGTACTTC. Translation: CASNSPQGKFYEQYF.

This clonotype was picked up a small number of times. This chain uses TRBV6-2 or TRBV6-3 with TRBJ1-5, with 10 bases that match TRBD1. CDR1 is MNHEY and CDR2 is SVGEGT in the germline V gene. CDR3 length: 15 amino acids. The J segment lost 6 bases and the V segment lost 4 bases, leaving 6 bases of the junction unmatched. The CDR3 loop is CASSSRDRGTQPQHF. DNA of the CDR3: TGTGCCAGCAGTTCCCGGGACAGGGGCACTCAGCCCCAGCATTTT.

The chain uses TRBV19 and TRBJ2-4; tentatively, D is TRBD1 (5 bases). CDR1 and CDR2 from the germline V gene are LNHDA and SQIVND (reference sequence). Trimming removed 4 bases at V and 4 bases at J, with 8 bases between. The CDR3 is made up of 13 amino acids. The CDR3 reads CASSTRQKNIQYF. DNA of the CDR3: TGTGCCAGTAGTACCCGACAGAAAAACATTCAGTACTTC.

V is TRBV7-6 and J is TRBJ2-1, with D tentatively TRBD1 or TRBD2 (5 bases each). The CDR3 is made up of 15 amino acids. Germline V lookup: CDR1 SGHVS, CDR2 FNYEAQ. V was cut by 4 bases and J by 4 bases, with 14 bases left in between. The CDR3 bases are TGTGCCAGCAGCTCCGATGGGGGAACTTACAATGAGCAGTTCTTC. It codes for CASSSDGGTYNEQFF.

Points on this clonotype: This could be a read error, since a much larger clone is one nucleotide away. The genes are TRBV7-6 and TRBJ2-5; D gene uncertain. Germline V CDR1 and CDR2: SGHVS, FNYEAQ. The CDR3 contains 14 residues. The CDR3 nucleotides are TGTGCCGGCAGCTTTCCCTATCTCCAAGAGACCCAGTACTTC. It yields the protein CAGSFPYLQETQYF.

In this sample, this clonotype turned up a few times. This chain uses TRBV5-4 with TRBJ2-1; 11 bases align to TRBD1. This CDR3 is 11 amino acids long. The germline CDR1 and CDR2 sequences are SGHNT and YYREEE (reference sequence). V lost 3 bases, J lost 15 bases, and 2 bases stayed unmatched. The CDR3 spells CASSSGQGVFF. The CDR3 DNA follows: TGTGCCAGCAGCTCGGGACAGGGGGTGTTCTTC.

The chain recombines TRBV7-9 with TRBJ1-4; TRBD1 is a possible D gene (6 bases). Trimming stripped 7 bases from V and 0 bases from J, with 18 bases between. Germline CDR1 is SEHNR and CDR2 is FQNEAQ (reference sequence). CDR3 length: 17 residues. The DNA of the CDR3 is TGTGCCAGCAAACAGGGCACGGATGGTGCAACTAATGAAAAACTGTTTTTT. Its protein is CASKQGTDGATNEKLFF.

This clonotype was seen more than once but under ten times. V gene TRBV7-9 combines with J gene TRBJ1-5, with TRBD1 as a possible D gene (6 bases). The CDR3 contains 14 residues. Germline assignment: CDR1 SEHNR and CDR2 FQNEAQ (reference sequence). Trimming left V 0 bases short and J 6 bases short, with 9 bases between. The CDR3 bases are TGTGCCAGCAGCTTAGCGCAGGGGCTTCAGCCCCAGCATTTT. Translation gives CASSLAQGLQPQHF.